This passage covers 8 T cell receptor beta chains from one sample sequenced in a study of shared clonotypes between healthy human individuals. CD45RO-negative CD8 cells positively selected for CCR7 made up the naive population, which excluded terminally differentiated effector memory CD45RA+ cells. Assay: immunoSEQ multiplex PCR; the TCRdb copy retains only in-frame clones and omits some. The table has about 1.9 million clones, just under 95% seen once. Sequenced: naive CD8+ T cells from PBMCs. All receptors derive from a man younger than 35 in good health. Some clones in this sample may be carry-over from other donors' samples.

This clone was found once. The chain links TRBV19 to TRBJ2-5; TRBD1 might be the D (5 bases). The CDR3 spans 17 residues. Trimming shortened V by 0 bases and J by 1 base, and 15 bases separated the two germline ends. Germline lookup yields CDR1 LNHDA and CDR2 SQIVND (reference sequence). CDR3 nucleotide sequence: TGTGCCAGTAGTATAGATTTATCCCCCACAGGCCAAGAGACCCAGTACTTC. Amino acids: CASSIDLSPTGQETQYF.

This sequence joins TRBV11-3 and TRBJ2-2; no reliable D call. CDR1 and CDR2 (germline): SGHNT, YENEEA. The CDR3 consists of 16 residues. Trimming removed 0 bases at V and 3 bases at J, with 11 bases between. In nucleotides, the CDR3 is TGTGCCAGCAGCTTAGATCGTTCTGGGCACACCGGGGAGCTGTTTTTT. This translates into CASSLDRSGHTGELFF.

J is TRBJ2-7 and V is TRBV9, with a tentative D call TRBD2 (6 bases). This CDR3 is built from 15 residues. V was clipped by 2 bases and J by 2 bases, with 14 bases between them. Looked up from germline, CDR1 is SGDLS and CDR2 is YYNGEE. The CDR3 nucleotides read TGTGCCAGCAGCGTCCAGGCGGGACCTACCTACGAGCAGTACTTC. Translating it yields CASSVQAGPTYEQYF.

The chain combines TRBV27 with TRBJ2-7; the match to TRBD1 covers 10 bases. The V gene end was trimmed by 8 bases and the J gene end by 6 bases; junction bases not matched to a gene: 7. The CDR3 is made up of 13 amino acids. From germline, CDR1 is MNHEY and CDR2 SMNVEV (reference sequence). Here the CDR3 reads CASFAWDRGEQYF. The CDR3 nucleotides are TGTGCCAGCTTTGCCTGGGACAGGGGCGAGCAGTACTTC.

V is TRBV14 and J is TRBJ2-6; 7 nucleotides match TRBD1. Germline trimming cut 2 bases from V and 0 bases from J; bases unmatched to any gene: 7. This CDR3 has 18 residues. Germline V gene sequence: CDR1 SGHDN, CDR2 FVKESK. The CDR3, as DNA: TGTGCCAGCAGCCAAACTCGACAGGGTTCCTCTGGGGCCAACGTCCTGACTTTC. Its translation: CASSQTRQGSSGANVLTF.

With respect to this clone: Distinct nucleotide sequences in the sample also encode this CDR3. V is TRBV27 and J is TRBJ2-7; D is perhaps TRBD2 (7 bases). V shed 2 bases and J shed 0 bases, with 11 bases lying between them. The germline V gene encodes CDR1 MNHEY and CDR2 SMNVEV (reference sequence). This CDR3 comprises 15 residues. The CDR3 loop is CASSLGRGSSYEQYF. CDR3 sequence (DNA): TGTGCCAGCAGTTTAGGGAGGGGGTCCTCCTACGAGCAGTACTTC.

The J gene is TRBJ1-3, the V gene TRBV5-4; D may be TRBD1 (5 bases). Germline CDR1 SGHNT, CDR2 YYREEE (reference sequence). CDR3 length: 15 residues. V was cut by 1 base and J by 0 bases, with 8 bases left in between. In DNA, the CDR3 is TGTGCCAGCAGCTTGACAGGACTCTCTGGAAACACCATATATTTT. This gives the protein CASSLTGLSGNTIYF.

J is TRBJ2-7 and V is TRBV27; 8 nucleotides line up with TRBD1. V lost 5 bases and J lost 3; bases outside the gene matches: 6. In germline, CDR1 is MNHEY, CDR2 SMNVEV (reference sequence). The CDR3 has 14 residues. The CDR3, as DNA: TGTGCCAGCAGTGTATTGGGACAGGTCTACGAGCAGTACTTC. It is translated as CASSVLGQVYEQYF.